The next 9 T cell receptor beta chains were all read from a single sample in a study of a mutant IDH1 vaccine in newly diagnosed glioma. These receptors' antigens are unknown. The sample's time point: week 35, safety follow-up. Doses consisted of 300 ug of mutant IDH1 20-mer peptide each, paired with topical imiquimod. Sequenced by immunoSEQ multiplex PCR; TCRdb stores in-frame clones only, minus some. The repertoire holds about 54,000 clones, around four fifths seen once, with under 4.5% in the top ten. Specimen: PBMCs, collected from a glioma patient whose treatment included an IDH1 peptide vaccine. The source of these receptors is a woman aged 18 to 35 with glioma.

In its sample, this clone was seen once. The V gene is TRBV6-5, the J gene TRBJ1-2, with TRBD1 matching 9 bases. J lost 4 bases, V lost 11 bases, and 8 bases had no gene match. Germline-derived CDR1 and CDR2 are MNHEY and SVGAGI. The CDR3 is 13 residues long. The CDR3 DNA sequence: TGTGCCGCCGGGACAGGGTTGGTCTATGGCTACACCTTC. Its protein product is CAAGTGLVYGYTF.

The chain has TRBV4-1 and TRBJ1-1; D gene uncertain. The CDR3 runs 14 residues. V was cut by 1 base and J by 2 bases, with 8 bases left in between. The V gene's germline CDR1 is MGHRA and CDR2 YSYEKL. The CDR3 coding sequence is TGCGCCAGCAGCCAAGGGTACGGCAACACTGAAGCTTTCTTT. This encodes CASSQGYGNTEAFF.

This sequence joins TRBV7-8 and TRBJ2-3; D perhaps matches TRBD2 (5 bases). The CDR3 sequence is 14 residues long. V dropped 5 bases and J dropped 3 bases, with 12 bases sitting between them. The germline V gene has CDR1 SGHVS and CDR2 FQNEAQ. The CDR3 is CASSPAVHTDTQYF. DNA of the CDR3: TGTGCCAGCAGCCCAGCGGTGCATACAGATACGCAGTATTTT.

The genes are TRBV14 and TRBJ1-6, with 7 bases lining up with TRBD1. The V gene end was trimmed by 4 bases and the J gene end by 7 bases; junction bases not matched to a gene: 7. This CDR3 has 15 residues. Germline values: CDR1 SGHDN, CDR2 FVKESK. CDR3 DNA: TGTGCCAGCAGCCCGAGTTTGGGACAGAATTCACCCCTCCACTTT. This translates into CASSPSLGQNSPLHF.

The table lists this clone with a few counts. The chain joins TRBV4-3 to TRBJ1-1, with D maybe TRBD1 (6 bases). Trimming took 1 base from V and 5 from J, leaving 14 bases between them. Germline V gene lookup returns CDR1 LGHNA and CDR2 YSLEER. The CDR3 is 15 amino acids. The CDR3 bases are TGCGCCAGCAGCCAAGTGCCACAGGGAGGAACTGAAGCTTTCTTT. It yields the protein CASSQVPQGGTEAFF.

This chain connects TRBV10-1 to TRBJ1-5, with D hard to call. V was cut by 4 bases and J by 0 bases, with 10 bases left in between. The germline V gene encodes CDR1 WNHNN and CDR2 SYGVQD (reference sequence). CDR3 length: 15 amino acids. CDR3 amino acids: CASSVTPYSNQPQHF. The CDR3 DNA reads TGCGCCAGCAGTGTGACACCATATAGCAATCAGCCCCAGCATTTT.

The CDR3 coding sequence is TGTGCCAGCAGCTTCCGGGGACTAGCGGGAGTGGCAGATACGCAGTATTTT. This encodes CASSFRGLAGVADTQYF. This rearrangement joins TRBV7-2 to TRBJ2-3; 14 positions match TRBD2. Trimming at V came to 3 bases and at J to 4 bases, leaving 6 bases not matched to a gene. The V gene's germline CDR1 is SGHTA and CDR2 FQGNSA. This CDR3 is built from 17 residues.

The chain joins TRBV5-4 to TRBJ2-1, with TRBD2 identical over 7 bases. CDR3 size: 14 residues. V was pared by 6 bases and J by 2 bases, with 5 bases of the junction left unmatched. The germline V gene has CDR1 SGHNT and CDR2 YYREEE (reference sequence). The CDR3 coding sequence is TGTGCCAGCACTTCTAGCGGAGCCTACAATGAGCAGTTCTTC. It yields the protein CASTSSGAYNEQFF.

V is TRBV25-1 and J is TRBJ2-2; D possibly corresponds to TRBD1 (6 bases). Between the trimmed V and J ends, which lost 2 bases and 2 bases, there was a span of 9 bases. CDR1 and CDR2 (germline): MGHDK, SYGVNS. The CDR3 extends over 15 amino acids. The CDR3 coding sequence is TGTGCCAGCAGTGAACCAGGGGCCAACACCGGGGAGCTGTTTTTT. Its protein is CASSEPGANTGELFF.